These T cell receptor beta chains were read from a single sample in a study of T cells expressing NK-cell markers. TCRdb derives one entry per CDR3 protein from the 5' RACE reads, leaving out DNA. Its clone listing holds 300,000 to 500,000 distinct CDR3 sequences. The sequencing input was blood T cells: a sorted CD56 or NKG2C T cell subset, CD4+ or CD8+ T cells, or bulk PBMC T cells (not recorded which). These receptors were taken from a woman between 45 and 60 years old in good health. CDR3s include the opening cysteine and the closing phenylalanine or tryptophan.

j_gene | v_gene | CDR3aa
TRBJ2-1 | TRBV14 | CASSQDRLSNEQFF
TRBJ2-3 | TRBV6-5 | CASSYSSTIDTQYF
TRBJ2-6 | TRBV7-9 | CASSLASAGGPSGANVLTF
TRBJ2-3 | TRBV6-5 | CASSPKAPMDTQYF
TRBJ2-3 | TRBV20-1 | CSARDLRTSGTTDTQYF
TRBJ2-3 | TRBV14 | CASSPILNFLATQYF
TRBJ1-5 | TRBV4-1 | CASSHDRLSNQPQHF
TRBJ1-4 | TRBV5-1 | CASSVAQGTNEKLFF
TRBJ2-7 | TRBV11-2 | CASSLVGASGSLGQYF
TRBJ2-3 | TRBV5-5 | CASERLASDTQYF
TRBJ2-7 | TRBV12-3/TRBV12-4 | CASSFFAGGGYEQYF
TRBJ1-5 | TRBV24-1 | CATSDSLEPHQPQHF
TRBJ2-2 | TRBV5-1 | CASRRGRDWPNTGELFF
TRBJ2-5 | TRBV20-1 | CSASAPGLTLQETQYF
TRBJ1-2 | TRBV10-3 | CAIRFQEEYGYTF
TRBJ2-1 | TRBV2 | CASVRDYSYNEQFF
TRBJ2-3 | TRBV6-2/TRBV6-3 | CASSYLGTSRDTQYF
TRBJ2-5 | TRBV27 | CASRTQGAETQYF
TRBJ2-7 | TRBV18 | CASSARDRGGEQYF
TRBJ2-6 | TRBV6-2/TRBV6-3 | CASSDPSGIELSGANVLTF
TRBJ1-2 | TRBV12-3/TRBV12-4 | CASTPDSAYGYTF
TRBJ2-3 | TRBV5-1 | CASSEGQLNTDTQYF
TRBJ1-5 | TRBV4-2 | CASSQEGTGRPQHF
TRBJ1-1 | TRBV7-3 | CASSYQADTEAFF
TRBJ2-4 | TRBV12-3/TRBV12-4 | CASSSENIQYF
TRBJ2-1 | TRBV12-3/TRBV12-4 | CASSFLEGGSAGEQFF
TRBJ2-1 | TRBV15 | CATSREKRWGNEQFF
TRBJ2-5 | TRBV20-1 | CSAQLGTIQETQYF
TRBJ2-1 | TRBV20-1 | CSAREFPARNEQFF
TRBJ1-5 | TRBV27 | CASSWSGAINQPQHF
TRBJ2-5 | TRBV11-2 | CASRPTVQETQYF
TRBJ2-7 | TRBV27 | CASSQGTPYEQYF
TRBJ1-1 | TRBV25-1 | CASSDWSTDTEAFF
TRBJ1-1 | TRBV20-1 | CSADGGGWNTEAFF
TRBJ2-4 | TRBV20-1 | CSARVWGQENIQYF
TRBJ2-1 | TRBV20-1 | CSVILDSNNEQFF
TRBJ2-1 | TRBV20-1 | CSATGGSGSDNEQFF
TRBJ2-3 | TRBV7-9 | CASSLVVAPSTDTQYF
TRBJ1-2 | TRBV12-3/TRBV12-4 | CASSPPGQGAYGYTF
TRBJ1-4 | TRBV20-1 | CSARDGANEKLFF
TRBJ2-1 | TRBV9 | CASSVGGEVFYNEQFF
TRBJ1-1 | TRBV7-6 | CASSPSTRDTEAFF
TRBJ2-3 | TRBV29-1 | CSVQRGSYTQYF
TRBJ1-1 | TRBV14 | CASSQLFAEAFF
TRBJ2-1 | TRBV10-3 | CAISAERELGEQFF
TRBJ2-3 | TRBV27 | CASRRGVIDTQYF
TRBJ2-2 | TRBV14 | CASSQVASGINTGELFF